Shown below are 9 T cell receptor beta chains from a single sample sequenced in a study of OX40 agonist ivuxolimab in advanced cancers. Some clones are missing from TCRdb's copy, which holds only in-frame ones; the method was immunoSEQ multiplex PCR. Here the sample spans some 74,000 clones, around 85% being singletons. This sample comprised CD4+ or CD8+ T cells sorted from blood, obtained in a trial of the OX40 agonist ivuxolimab. The receptors stem from an adult with an advanced solid tumor such as melanoma, head and neck, liver or kidney cancer.

The V and J genes are TRBV28 and TRBJ1-4, with TRBD1 matching 10 bases. The J segment lost 5 bases and the V segment lost 3 bases, leaving 3 bases of the junction unmatched. CDR3 length: 15 residues. The V gene's germline CDR1 is MDHEN and CDR2 SYDVKM. The CDR3 loop reads CASSLDRGVNEKLFF. The CDR3 DNA reads TGTGCCAGCAGTTTGGACAGGGGGGTCAATGAAAAACTGTTTTTT.

The genes are TRBV5-6 and TRBJ1-3; D not certain. The CDR3 extends over 14 amino acids. V lost 4 bases, J lost 1 base, and 9 bases lay in between. Germline values: CDR1 SGHDT, CDR2 YYEEEE. CDR3 sequence reads: CASSPPWSGNTIYF. CDR3 coding DNA: TGTGCCAGCAGCCCCCCCTGGTCTGGAAACACCATATATTTT.

The chain recombines TRBV27 with TRBJ2-5; tentative D call: TRBD2 (5 bases). The CDR3 is 11 amino acids. V shed 6 bases and J shed 7 bases, with 9 bases lying between them. The germline gives CDR1 MNHEY, CDR2 SMNVEV (reference sequence). The CDR3 loop is CASSPGGTQYF. As DNA, the CDR3 is TGTGCCAGCAGCCCCGGAGGGACCCAGTACTTC.

The chain links TRBV28 to TRBJ2-6; D might be TRBD2 (6 bases). CDR1 is MDHEN and CDR2 is SYDVKM in the germline V gene. Between the trimmed V and J ends, which lost 5 bases and 0 bases, there was a span of 20 bases. The CDR3 has 19 amino acids. The CDR3 nucleotides are TGTGCCAGCAGTACCCCCCTGTGGGACTCAAGCTCTGGGGCCAACGTCCTGACTTTC. It codes for CASSTPLWDSSSGANVLTF.

The chain employs TRBV29-1 and TRBJ2-3; TRBD1 agrees at 7 bases. V lost 7 bases, J lost 4 bases, and 5 bases stayed unmatched. There are 12 residues in the CDR3. CDR1 is SQVTM and CDR2 is ANQGSEA in the germline V gene. The CDR3 here is CSGWQGADTQYF. DNA of the CDR3: TGCAGCGGTTGGCAGGGGGCAGATACGCAGTATTTT.

The chain has TRBV19 and TRBJ2-5; 12 bases agree with TRBD2. V was clipped by 3 bases and J by 2 bases; unmatched bases: 1. The CDR3 length is 15 residues. Per the germline V gene, CDR1 is LNHDA and CDR2 is SQIVND (reference sequence). The CDR3 DNA sequence: TGTGCCAGTAGTATCCTAGCGGGAGGGCAAGAGACCCAGTACTTC. Residues: CASSILAGGQETQYF.

The chain links TRBV6-5 to TRBJ2-1, with D maybe TRBD2 (5 bases). Germline CDR1 and CDR2: MNHEY and SVGAGI. This CDR3 has 15 amino acids. With 0 bases removed from V and 4 bases from J, the gap between germline ends came to 10 bases. DNA for the CDR3: TGTGCCAGCAGTTACTCTTACGGGGAATACAATGAGCAGTTCTTC. Its translation is CASSYSYGEYNEQFF.

The chain recombines TRBV11-3 with TRBJ2-1; TRBD1 is a possible D gene (5 bases). Between the trimmed V and J ends, which lost 7 bases and 8 bases, there was a span of 21 bases. The CDR3 has 15 amino acids. Per germline, CDR1 SGHNT and CDR2 YENEEA. CDR3 loop: CASTLDRIQGYEQFF. CDR3 coding DNA: TGTGCCAGCACCCTCGACCGAATCCAGGGCTATGAGCAGTTCTTC.

V gene TRBV25-1 combines with J gene TRBJ2-2; D remains unclear. This CDR3 region has 13 residues. Trimming removed 10 bases at V and 0 bases at J, with 9 bases between. Germline V gene data show CDR1 as MGHDK and CDR2 as SYGVNS. CDR3 sequence (DNA): TGTGCCATACAAAATGCGAACACCGGGGAGCTGTTTTTT. Protein: CAIQNANTGELFF.